A selection of T cell receptor beta chains follows, all from one sample in a study of blood T cell repertoires in COVID-19. The data were produced by immunoSEQ multiplex PCR, yet TCRdb's version contains in-frame clones alone and is incomplete. The sample records approximately 150,000 clones, 88% being singletons. Input material: peripheral blood. Receptor source: a woman aged 55-69 years with acute or convalescent COVID-19. Both conserved end residues are trimmed from each CDR3. Each record gives: CDR3 length, V gene, CDR3 protein.

>13|TRBV7-2
ASSRSGANTGELF
>11|TRBV7-2
ASATGGTYGYT
>12|TRBV30
AWRQWRRGDEQY
>15|TRBV4-2
ASSQAQLAETYNEQF
>13|TRBV27
ASSLTGQGRAEAF
>11|TRBV12-3/TRBV12-4
ASRVQGNQPQH
>17|TRBV5-1
ASSSSKGTVGGSYNEQF
>13|TRBV28
ASSQTGQNNYGYT
>13|TRBV5-5
ASSLLTGRTGELF
>13|TRBV9
ASSPQTGGTYEQY
>11|TRBV2
ASSTRGQSLEF
>14|TRBV7-2
ASSLGLAGGTDTQY
>11|TRBV29-1
SVCGIMNTEAF
>11|TRBV6-5
ASSRGQDQPQH
>13|TRBV5-5
ASSFSGGPYNEQF
>14|TRBV7-2
ASSPSGTFLGYEQY
>12|TRBV28
ASRNMVGNQPQH